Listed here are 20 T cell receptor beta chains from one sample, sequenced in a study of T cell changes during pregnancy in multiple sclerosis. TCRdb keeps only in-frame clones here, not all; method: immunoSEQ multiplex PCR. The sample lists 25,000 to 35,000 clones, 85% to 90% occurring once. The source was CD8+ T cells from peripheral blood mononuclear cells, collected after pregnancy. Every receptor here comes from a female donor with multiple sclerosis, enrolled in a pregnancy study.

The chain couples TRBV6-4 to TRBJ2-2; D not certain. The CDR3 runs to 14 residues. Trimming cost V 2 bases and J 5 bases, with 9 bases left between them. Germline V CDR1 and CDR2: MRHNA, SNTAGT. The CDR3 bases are TGTGCCAGCAGTGACGGGCACACTACCGGGGAGCTGTTTTTT. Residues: CASSDGHTTGELFF.

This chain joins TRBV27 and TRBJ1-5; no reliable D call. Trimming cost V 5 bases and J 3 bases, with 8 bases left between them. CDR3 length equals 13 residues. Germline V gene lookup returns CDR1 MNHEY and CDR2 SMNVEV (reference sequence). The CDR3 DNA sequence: TGTGCCAGCAGTCCCTTCTACAATCAGCCCCAGCATTTT. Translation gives CASSPFYNQPQHF.

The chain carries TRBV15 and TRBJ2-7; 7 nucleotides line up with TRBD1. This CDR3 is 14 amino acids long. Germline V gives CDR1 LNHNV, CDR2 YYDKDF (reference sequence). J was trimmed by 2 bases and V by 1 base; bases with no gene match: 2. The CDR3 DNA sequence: TGTGCCACCAGCAGAGGGACAGGTGCCTACGAGCAGTACTTC. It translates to CATSRGTGAYEQYF.

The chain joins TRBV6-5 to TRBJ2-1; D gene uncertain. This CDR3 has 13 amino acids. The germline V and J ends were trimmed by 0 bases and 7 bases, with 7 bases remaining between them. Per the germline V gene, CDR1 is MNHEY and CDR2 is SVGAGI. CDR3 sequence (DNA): TGTGCCAGCAGTTACTCGTACGGGAATGAGCAGTTCTTC. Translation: CASSYSYGNEQFF.

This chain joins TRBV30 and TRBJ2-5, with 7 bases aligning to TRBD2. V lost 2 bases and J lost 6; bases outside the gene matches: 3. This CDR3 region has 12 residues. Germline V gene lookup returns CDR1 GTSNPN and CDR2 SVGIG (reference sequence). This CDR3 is CAWSPGGKTQYF. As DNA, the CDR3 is TGTGCCTGGAGTCCCGGGGGGAAGACCCAGTACTTC.

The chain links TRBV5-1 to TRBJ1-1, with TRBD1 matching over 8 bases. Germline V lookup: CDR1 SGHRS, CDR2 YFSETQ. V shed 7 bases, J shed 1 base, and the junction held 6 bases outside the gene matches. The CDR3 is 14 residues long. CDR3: CASLDGTGNTEAFF. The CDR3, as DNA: TGCGCCAGCCTTGACGGGACAGGGAACACTGAAGCTTTCTTT.

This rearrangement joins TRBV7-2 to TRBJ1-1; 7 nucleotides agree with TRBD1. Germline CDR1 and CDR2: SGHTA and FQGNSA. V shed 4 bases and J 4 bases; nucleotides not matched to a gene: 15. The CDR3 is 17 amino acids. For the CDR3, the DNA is TGTGCCAGCAGCTCTAGACAGGGAAACTTCATCCTCACTGAAGCTTTCTTT. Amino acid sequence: CASSSRQGNFILTEAFF. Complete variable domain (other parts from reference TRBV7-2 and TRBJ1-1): GAGVSQSPSNKVTEKGKDVELRCDPISGHTALYWYRQSLGQGLEFLIYFQGNSAPDKSGLPSDRFSAERTGGSVSTLTIQRTQQEDSAVYLCASSSRQGNFILTEAFFGQGTRLTVV.

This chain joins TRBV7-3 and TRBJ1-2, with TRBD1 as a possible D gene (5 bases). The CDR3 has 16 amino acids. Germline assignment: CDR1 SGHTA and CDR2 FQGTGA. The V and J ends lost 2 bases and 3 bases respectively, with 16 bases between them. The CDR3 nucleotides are TGTGCCAGCAGCTTAGAGCCGGGGGAGACGTACTATGGCTACACCTTC. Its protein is CASSLEPGETYYGYTF.

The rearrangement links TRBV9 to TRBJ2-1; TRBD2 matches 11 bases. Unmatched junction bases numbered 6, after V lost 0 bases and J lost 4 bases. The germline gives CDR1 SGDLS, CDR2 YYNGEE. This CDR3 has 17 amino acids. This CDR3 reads CASSVGASGGLYNEQFF. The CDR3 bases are TGTGCCAGCAGCGTAGGGGCTAGCGGGGGGTTATACAATGAGCAGTTCTTC.

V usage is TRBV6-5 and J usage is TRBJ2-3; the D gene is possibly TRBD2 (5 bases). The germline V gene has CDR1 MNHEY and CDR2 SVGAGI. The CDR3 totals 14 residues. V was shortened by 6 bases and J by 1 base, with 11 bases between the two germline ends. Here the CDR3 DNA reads TGTGCCAGCAGCCCCACCGGGGGCACAGATACGCAGTATTTT. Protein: CASSPTGGTDTQYF.

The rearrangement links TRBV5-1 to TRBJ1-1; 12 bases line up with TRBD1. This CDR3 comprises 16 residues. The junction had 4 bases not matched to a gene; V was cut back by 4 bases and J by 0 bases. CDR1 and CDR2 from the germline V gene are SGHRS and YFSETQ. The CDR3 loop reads CASSLRDRGLNTEAFF. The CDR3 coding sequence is TGCGCCAGCAGCCTAAGGGACAGGGGGCTGAACACTGAAGCTTTCTTT.

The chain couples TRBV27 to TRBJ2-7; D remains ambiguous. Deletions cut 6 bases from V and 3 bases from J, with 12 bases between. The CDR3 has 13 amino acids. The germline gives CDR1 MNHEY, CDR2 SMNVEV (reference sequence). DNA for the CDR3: TGTGCCAGCAGCCTTGACGGAGTCTACGAGCAGTACTTC. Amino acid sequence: CASSLDGVYEQYF.

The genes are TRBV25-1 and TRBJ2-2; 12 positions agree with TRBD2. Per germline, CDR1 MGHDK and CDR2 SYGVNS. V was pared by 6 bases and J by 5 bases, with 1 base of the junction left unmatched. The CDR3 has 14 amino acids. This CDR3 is CASRTSGGTGELFF. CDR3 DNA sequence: TGTGCCAGCAGGACTAGCGGGGGAACCGGGGAGCTGTTTTTT.

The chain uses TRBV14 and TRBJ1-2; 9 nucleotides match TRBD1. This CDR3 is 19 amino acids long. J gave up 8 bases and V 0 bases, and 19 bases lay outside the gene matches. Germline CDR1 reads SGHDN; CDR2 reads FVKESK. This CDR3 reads CASSQDIGTGPPFVGGYTF. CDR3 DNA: TGTGCCAGCAGCCAAGATATTGGGACAGGGCCGCCTTTCGTGGGCGGCTACACCTTC.

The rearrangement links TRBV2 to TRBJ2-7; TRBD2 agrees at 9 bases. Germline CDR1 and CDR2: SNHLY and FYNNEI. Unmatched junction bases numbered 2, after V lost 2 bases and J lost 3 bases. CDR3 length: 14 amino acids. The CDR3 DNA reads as TGTGCCAGCAGTGAAAGGCGGGGGGGCTACGAGCAGTACTTC. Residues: CASSERRGGYEQYF.

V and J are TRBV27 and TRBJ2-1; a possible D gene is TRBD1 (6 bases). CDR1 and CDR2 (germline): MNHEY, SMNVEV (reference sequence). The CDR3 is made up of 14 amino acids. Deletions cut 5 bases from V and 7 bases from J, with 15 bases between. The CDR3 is CASSGRTATNEQFF. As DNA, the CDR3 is TGTGCCAGCAGTGGACGGACAGCGACAAATGAGCAGTTCTTC.

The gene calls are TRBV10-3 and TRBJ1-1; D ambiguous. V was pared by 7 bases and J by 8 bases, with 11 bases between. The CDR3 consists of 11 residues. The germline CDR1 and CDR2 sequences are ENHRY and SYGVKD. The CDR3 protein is CAIKAGKEAFF. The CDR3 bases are TGTGCCATCAAAGCGGGGAAGGAAGCTTTCTTT.

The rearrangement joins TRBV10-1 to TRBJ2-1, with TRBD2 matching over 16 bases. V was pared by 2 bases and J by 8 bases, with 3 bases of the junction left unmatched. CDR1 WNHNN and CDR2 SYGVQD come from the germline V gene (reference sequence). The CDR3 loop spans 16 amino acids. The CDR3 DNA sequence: TGCGCCAGCAGTGAGGGGACTAGCGGGGGGGCGGATGAGCAGTTCTTC. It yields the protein CASSEGTSGGADEQFF.

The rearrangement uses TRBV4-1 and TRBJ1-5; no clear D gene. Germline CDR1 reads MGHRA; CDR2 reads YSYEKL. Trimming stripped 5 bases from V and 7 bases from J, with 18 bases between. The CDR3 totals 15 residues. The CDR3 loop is CASSAGWVPGQPQHF. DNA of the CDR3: TGCGCCAGCAGCGCGGGGTGGGTCCCAGGCCAGCCCCAGCATTTT.

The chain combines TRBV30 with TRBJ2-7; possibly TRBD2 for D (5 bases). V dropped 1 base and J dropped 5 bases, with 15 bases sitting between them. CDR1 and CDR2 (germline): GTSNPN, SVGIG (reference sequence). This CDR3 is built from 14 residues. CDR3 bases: TGTGCCTGGAGTGCTAGCACCCTAGGCGACGAGCAGTACTTC. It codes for CAWSASTLGDEQYF.